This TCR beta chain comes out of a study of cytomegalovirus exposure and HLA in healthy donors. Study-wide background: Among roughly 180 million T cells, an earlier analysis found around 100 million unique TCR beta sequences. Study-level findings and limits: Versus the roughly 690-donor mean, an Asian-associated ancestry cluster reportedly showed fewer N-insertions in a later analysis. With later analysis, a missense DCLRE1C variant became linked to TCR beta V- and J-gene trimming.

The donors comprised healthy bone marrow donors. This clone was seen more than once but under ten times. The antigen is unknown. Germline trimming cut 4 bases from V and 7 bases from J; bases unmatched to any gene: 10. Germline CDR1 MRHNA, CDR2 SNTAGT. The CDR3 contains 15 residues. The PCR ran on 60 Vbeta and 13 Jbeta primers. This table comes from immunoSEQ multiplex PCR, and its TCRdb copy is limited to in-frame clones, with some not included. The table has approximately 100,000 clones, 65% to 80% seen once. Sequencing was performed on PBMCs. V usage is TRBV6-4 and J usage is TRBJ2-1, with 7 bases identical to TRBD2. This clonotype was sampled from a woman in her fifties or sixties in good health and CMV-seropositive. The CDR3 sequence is CASSGRAGEVNEQFF. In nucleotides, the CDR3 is TGTGCCAGCAGTGGCCGGGCGGGAGAGGTAAATGAGCAGTTCTTC.